This T cell receptor (beta chain) was recovered during a study of control samples from healthy donors and cancer patients. In this sample, this clone turned up once. The CDR3 extends over 13 amino acids. The V and J ends lost 4 bases and 4 bases respectively, with 10 bases between them. CDR1 and CDR2 (germline): KGHSH, LQKENI. Using immunoSEQ multiplex PCR, the repertoire was profiled, and TCRdb retains in-frame clones only, with some absent. Of tens of thousands of clones listed, less than 85% were seen once; the top ten hold roughly 44%. This chain connects TRBV18 to TRBJ1-1; tentatively, D is TRBD1 (5 bases). Sequencing input: blood. The clonotype originates from a man in his sixties in good health. DNA of the CDR3: TGTGCCAGCTCACGAGCAGGGAGCACTGAAGCTTTCTTT. This encodes CASSRAGSTEAFF.